Listed here is a single T cell receptor (beta chain). This clonotype was counted a few times. Which antigen it targets is not known. Base-call qualities are not available, and no considerably larger clone is one nucleotide away. The library was generated by 5' RACE. The instrument given in TCRdb is Illumina HiSeq 2500. A second PCR of roughly 7 to 12 cycles was run with a J-beta primer mix and a sample-barcoded 5' primer. A unique molecular identifier was introduced onto each TCR beta cDNA molecule by a template-switch 5' adaptor carrying 12 random nucleotides. At least 2.5 million CDR3-containing paired-end reads were obtained from each sample. The Mint cDNA synthesis kit, primed by a TRBC-specific oligonucleotide, was used to synthesize first-strand cDNA from all RNA. All cDNA was treated with uracil-DNA glycosylase and then went through a first 18-cycle PCR with the universal primers M1SS and BC2_uni_R. The study's own analysis went as follows. For normalization, 1 million high-quality reads, each with a distinct molecular identifier, were randomly selected from each sample. Reads sharing molecular identifiers were discarded rather than binned into consensus sequences. CDR3 identification, clonotype clustering and error correction used MiTCR with a Q25 quality threshold and the strictest error-elimination algorithm. A nonparametric unseen species model using Euler transformation provided a lower-bound estimate of total TCR beta diversity. Using fastp at Q25 and MiXCR, TCRdb reprocessed the public reads and kept productive beta chains. Rows are unified per CDR3 protein, each entry keeping the most common DNA and genes. TCRdb's processing, not the authors' own work, is the source of the V and J calls. The sample table shows about 1.4 million distinct CDR3 sequences, and 59% are seen once. The ten largest make up 6.5% to 8.5% of the sample.

The roughly 42 donors, aged about 6 to 100 years, were systemically healthy Caucasian individuals from Russia. Ten milliliters of peripheral blood were drawn from each donor into EDTA-treated Vacutainer tubes. Ficoll-Paque density-gradient centrifugation was used to isolate PBMCs, with at least 6.5 million obtained per sample. Trizol reagent was used to extract total RNA from the PBMCs, yielding at least 6 micrograms per sample. For every donor, an aliquot of PBMCs went through flow cytometry to measure the percentages of naive CD45RAhigh/CD27high T cells. The CDR3 covers 17 residues, taking in both the cysteine and the phenylalanine. The entry retains the CDR3 DNA only, 51 bases that are in frame from base 1. The CDR1 and CDR2 encoded by the germline V gene (reference sequence) are MNHNY and SVGAGI. Germline trimming amounts to 7 bases on V and 8 bases on J, with 17 as the count of junction bases outside the gene matches.

This sample is part of a study of blood T cells in healthy people across ages (dated by TCRdb to between 2014 and 2016). Turning to the overall study: In model experiments, template switching captured roughly one uniquely barcoded TCR beta cDNA molecule for every two T cells. The study measured age-related changes in TCR beta repertoire diversity using deep sequencing normalized with unique cDNA molecular identifiers. The donors were divided into four age groups: young (average about 15 years), middle-aged (roughly 40), aged (approximately 64) and long-lived (about 84). To avoid experimental bias, donors of different ages were distributed randomly across sequencing lanes. Two additional independent replicas of 1 million unique cDNA reads from the same blood draw were analyzed for two donors (one aged 18 to 30 and one aged 80 or older). The study at large found these results: As age increased, observed TCR beta diversity per million T cells dropped in a roughly linear way, and a significant reduction was already evident by age roughly 36. Compared with the aged group, the long-lived group had more naive CD4+ T cells, fewer expanded clones and increased TCR diversity, a pattern suggesting age selection. Because the CMV infection status of the donors was unknown, age-related changes in expanded clonotypes may potentially have been confounded. Estimates of total diversity based on one million sequenced T cells were regarded as lower bounds and as underestimates. Conclusive comparison of naive and antigen-experienced compartments was prevented by the profiling of bulk unsorted PBMCs. The percentage of naive T cells measured by flow cytometry correlated strongly with observed TCR beta diversity.

The source is a man aged 18 to 35 in good health. The chain uses TRBV6-6 and TRBJ1-4; TRBD1 agrees with 9 junctional bases. The sequenced sample consisted of blood. The CDR3 in this case is CASILGDRVVGGEKLFF. The sequenced DNA is TGTGCCAGCATTCTTGGGGACAGGGTGGTAGGTGGAGAAAAACTGTTTTTT.